The 19 T cell receptor beta chains below were found in one sample sequenced in a study of early T cells in non-severe SARS-CoV-2 infection (dated by TCRdb to the early 2020s). The method was 5' RACE. Sequencing was carried out with a NextSeq 500. In TCRdb, the public reads were trimmed at Q25 with fastp and aligned with MiXCR, with productive beta chains retained. CDR3 protein sequences are deduplicated, and each keeps its most common genes and DNA. This sample is represented by approximately 120,000 distinct CDR3 sequences; about 15% of them were singletons. The ten largest account for about a fifth of the sample. The material sequenced was whole blood. These receptors came from an adult who was a healthcare worker with PCR-confirmed SARS-CoV-2 infection or an uninfected control (not recorded which).

CDR3 bases: TGTGCCAGCAGCTTCTTTCTCCACCCCACAGATACGCAGTATTTT. Translated: CASSFFLHPTDTQYF. This sequence joins TRBV5-5 and TRBJ2-3, with unresolved D. The CDR3 runs 15 residues. Looked up from germline, CDR1 is SGHKS and CDR2 is YYEKEE (reference sequence). V dropped 2 bases and J dropped 2 bases, with 12 bases sitting between them.

This chain connects TRBV29-1 to TRBJ2-1; D is perhaps TRBD1 or TRBD2 (5 bases each). Germline lookup yields CDR1 SQVTM and CDR2 ANQGSEA. The CDR3 has 12 amino acids. The V end lost 5 bases, the J end lost 9 bases, and 14 bases lay between the germline ends. The CDR3 here is CSVLRGRSEQFF. The CDR3 nucleotides are TGCAGCGTTCTACGGGGCCGGAGTGAGCAGTTCTTC.

Many counts were recorded for this clonotype. The chain couples TRBV7-8 to TRBJ1-1; no clear D gene. V dropped 5 bases and J dropped 5 bases, with 18 bases sitting between them. Germline loops: CDR1 SGHVS, CDR2 FQNEAQ. This CDR3 is built from 15 residues. Here the CDR3 DNA reads TGTGCCAGCAGCCCAGCAAGGAGGTTAGGGACTGAAGCTTTCTTT. Translated, it gives CASSPARRLGTEAFF. The full variable domain, rest sourced from reference TRBV7-8 and TRBJ1-1, is GAGVSQSPRYKVAKRGQDVALRCDPISGHVSLFWYQQALGQGPEFLTYFQNEAQLDKSGLPSDRFFAERPEGSVSTLKIQRTQQEDSAVYLCASSPARRLGTEAFFGQGTRLTVV.

The chain carries TRBV12-3 or TRBV12-4 and TRBJ2-1, with D tentatively TRBD1 (5 bases). V shed 8 bases and J shed 6 bases, with 17 bases lying between them. This CDR3 region has 14 residues. The CDR3, as DNA: TGTGCCAGCTCGCTCGCTGGGGCCGTCAATGAGCAGTTCTTC. Protein: CASSLAGAVNEQFF.

This clonotype has more than one count but fewer than ten. The chain recombines TRBV29-1 with TRBJ2-5; possible D gene TRBD2, 6 bases. Germline-derived CDR1 and CDR2 are SQVTM and ANQGSEA. V was shortened by 6 bases and J by 4 bases, with 21 bases between the two germline ends. This CDR3 contains 15 residues. In DNA form, the CDR3 reads TGCAGCGTCGGAGGGGCCGGGACGCCTGCAGAGACCCAGTACTTC. Translating it yields CSVGGAGTPAETQYF.

This clonotype was counted only a few times. The CDR3 nucleotides are TGTGCCACCAGTGATTCCCGGGGTTCGTGGGCCCCGGATACGCAGTATTTT. Its translation is CATSDSRGSWAPDTQYF. The chain joins TRBV24-1 to TRBJ2-3, with D maybe TRBD2 (5 bases). CDR3 length: 17 residues. The V end was cut by 2 bases, the J end by 6 bases, with 20 bases between. The germline gives CDR1 KGHDR, CDR2 SFDVKD.

This clonotype came up a few times. The chain recombines TRBV24-1 with TRBJ2-2, with D unclear. V was trimmed by 6 bases and J by 0 bases, leaving 13 bases between them. This CDR3 contains 16 residues. CDR1 and CDR2 from the germline V gene are KGHDR and SFDVKD. The CDR3, as DNA: TGTGCCACCAGTCCTTCGACTGCACCGAACACCGGGGAGCTGTTTTTT. Translating it yields CATSPSTAPNTGELFF.

V gene TRBV7-6 combines with J gene TRBJ2-2; D perhaps matches TRBD1 (7 bases). Trimming pared 0 bases from V and 0 bases from J, leaving 11 bases between. The CDR3 runs 17 residues. Per the germline V gene, CDR1 is SGHVS and CDR2 is FNYEAQ. The chain's CDR3 is CASSLAQGGTNTGELFF. CDR3 in DNA: TGTGCCAGCAGCTTAGCCCAGGGGGGAACGAACACCGGGGAGCTGTTTTTT. The full variable domain, in which reference TRBV7-6 and TRBJ2-2 provide the parts outside the CDR3, is GAGVSQSPRYKVTKRGQDVALRCDPISGHVSLYWYRQALGQGPEFLTYFNYEAQQDKSGLPNDRFSAERPEGSISTLTIQRTEQRDSAMYRCASSLAQGGTNTGELFFGEGSRLTVL.

The genes are TRBV12-3 or TRBV12-4 and TRBJ1-4; possibly TRBD1 for D (5 bases). V gave up 6 bases and J gave up 8 bases, with 19 bases separating them. This CDR3 contains 15 residues. The DNA of the CDR3 is TGTGCCAGCAGAGGGGACGGGACGAGGGGCGAAAAACTGTTTTTT. This translates into CASRGDGTRGEKLFF.

The chain couples TRBV28 to TRBJ1-2; D is undetermined. From germline, CDR1 is MDHEN and CDR2 SYDVKM. V lost 6 bases, J lost 5 bases, and 7 bases lay in between. The CDR3 contains 11 residues. CDR3 nucleotide sequence: TGTGCCAGCAGGTCGAAGTATGGCTACACCTTC. Protein sequence: CASRSKYGYTF.

This clonotype was observed many times. This chain uses TRBV5-1 with TRBJ2-7; D remains unclear. The V end lost 2 bases, the J end lost 3 bases, and 9 bases lay between the germline ends. Germline CDR1 is SGHRS and CDR2 is YFSETQ. This CDR3 region has 13 residues. CDR3: CASSFPPSYEQYF. Written as DNA, the CDR3 is TGCGCCAGCAGCTTTCCCCCAAGCTACGAGCAGTACTTC.

The gene calls are TRBV10-3 and TRBJ1-2, with 7 bases matching TRBD1. The CDR3 covers 11 residues. CDR1 is ENHRY, CDR2 SYGVKD, per germline. DNA for the CDR3: TGTGTCGCCGGGACAGACTATGGCTACACCTTC. Translated: CVAGTDYGYTF.

This chain joins TRBV3-1 and TRBJ2-7; D uncertain. The CDR3 covers 13 residues. The V end lost 1 base, the J end lost 5 bases, and 9 bases lay between the germline ends. Germline V gene data show CDR1 as LGHDT and CDR2 as YNNKEL (reference sequence). CDR3 in DNA: TGTGCCAGCAGCCAAGGAAGGAGAAACGAGCAGTACTTC. Amino acids: CASSQGRRNEQYF.

This clonotype was seen more than once but under ten times. The chain is built from TRBV27 and TRBJ2-3; 8 positions match TRBD2. The CDR3 has 15 residues. CDR1 is MNHEY, CDR2 SMNVEV, per germline (reference sequence). J was trimmed by 4 bases and V by 6 bases; bases with no gene match: 9. This CDR3 reads CASRTGRATADTQYF. The CDR3 nucleotides are TGTGCCAGCAGGACCGGGAGGGCAACAGCAGATACGCAGTATTTT.

This clonotype was detected ten times or more. This chain links TRBV10-1 with TRBJ1-4; tentatively, D is TRBD1 (6 bases). Between the trimmed V and J ends, which lost 1 base and 3 bases, there was a span of 12 bases. The CDR3 totals 16 residues. Germline CDR1 WNHNN, CDR2 SYGVQD (reference sequence). CDR3 amino acids: CASSEWTDSPNEKLFF. CDR3 DNA sequence: TGCGCCAGCAGTGAGTGGACAGATTCCCCTAATGAAAAACTGTTTTTT.

The chain recombines TRBV30 with TRBJ2-2; 8 bases match TRBD1. The trim removed 8 bases at V and 5 bases at J, leaving 10 bases unmatched. CDR3 length: 14 residues. Per the germline V gene, CDR1 is GTSNPN and CDR2 is SVGIG (reference sequence). This chain's CDR3 is CAGRTGWMTGELFF. Written as DNA, the CDR3 is TGTGCCGGAAGGACAGGGTGGATGACCGGGGAGCTGTTTTTT.

The sample holds a few counts of this clonotype. J is TRBJ1-2 and V is TRBV3-1; D remains ambiguous. The CDR3 length is 13 residues. Looked up from germline, CDR1 is LGHDT and CDR2 is YNNKEL (reference sequence). Trimming removed 0 bases at V and 6 bases at J, with 8 bases between. The CDR3 loop is CASSQDLRDGYTF. In DNA, the CDR3 is TGTGCCAGCAGCCAAGATCTGAGGGATGGCTACACCTTC.

This clonotype was observed at least ten times. The chain has TRBV4-2 and TRBJ2-1; tentatively, D is TRBD1 or TRBD2 (5 bases each). V lost 4 bases and J 3 bases, leaving 16 bases between the germline ends. Per germline, CDR1 LGHNA and CDR2 YNFKEQ. This CDR3 comprises 16 residues. The CDR3: CASSLGSGDGYNEQFF. The CDR3 DNA sequence: TGTGCCAGCAGCCTCGGATCCGGGGACGGCTACAATGAGCAGTTCTTC.

V usage is TRBV3-1 and J usage is TRBJ1-6, with D possibly TRBD1 on 5 matching bases. The V gene lost 0 bases and the J gene lost 6 bases, with 12 bases spanning the gap. The CDR3 runs to 16 residues. Per the germline V gene, CDR1 is LGHDT and CDR2 is YNNKEL (reference sequence). CDR3 nucleotide sequence: TGTGCCAGCAGCCAAGACCGGGGCGGACCTAATTCACCCCTCCACTTT. Translated: CASSQDRGGPNSPLHF.